The clone carrying this T cell receptor beta chain came up a few times. The antigen is not known. From the 5' RACE reads, TCRdb called clonotypes with MiXCR, one entry per CDR3 protein. The repertoire consists of about 530,000 distinct CDR3 sequences, with approximately 14% occurring once and the leading ten covering roughly 0.46%. The CDR3 has 14 amino acids. The V end was cut by 5 bases, the J end by 0 bases, with 9 bases between. This sample is part of a study of identical twins. Whole-study findings and limits: Twins' excess sharing was less marked for out-of-frame beta sequences.

This same sample was also taken into another study, of yellow fever vaccine responses in identical twins. Per that study: Reportedly, twins' vaccine T cell responses looked partly convergent and partly personalized.

The sequence came from a woman between 18 and 29 years old in good health. The specimen sequenced was CD4+ T cells sorted from blood. J is TRBJ2-3 and V is TRBV12-3 or TRBV12-4; D is uncertain. This CDR3 reads CASSTSSSTDTQYF. CDR3 bases: TGTGCCAGCAGTACGAGTTCTAGCACAGATACGCAGTATTTT.